These 16 T cell receptor beta chains were all obtained from the same sample, sequenced in a study of sequential checkpoint blockade in melanoma. The treatment denotes: randomized to nivolumab then ipilimumab (arm A) or the reverse (arm B). Libraries were prepared by immunoSEQ multiplex PCR; TCRdb keeps only in-frame clonotypes and omits some of them. The sample carries roughly 20,000 clones, around four fifths recorded once. Material: CD8+ T cells sorted from blood (inferred from file names), obtained from a patient given nivolumab and ipilimumab in sequence. The receptors derive from a human donor with melanoma.

This clone was detected a few times. The V call is TRBV9, the J call TRBJ1-2; D gene ambiguous. The CDR3 loop spans 12 amino acids. Trimming removed 2 bases from V and 7 bases from J, with 9 bases in between. The germline CDR1 and CDR2 sequences are SGDLS and YYNGEE. CDR3: CASSVLAGGYTF. In DNA form, the CDR3 reads TGTGCCAGCAGCGTGCTAGCTGGTGGCTACACCTTC.

The chain combines TRBV5-6 with TRBJ2-5, with D perhaps TRBD2 (5 bases). Germline values: CDR1 SGHDT, CDR2 YYEEEE. The V gene lost 6 bases and the J gene lost 5 bases, with 17 bases spanning the gap. CDR3 length: 14 residues. The CDR3 loop is CASTLTSVLETQYF. CDR3 in DNA: TGTGCCAGCACCCTCACTAGTGTTCTGGAGACCCAGTACTTC.

The chain joins TRBV6-5 to TRBJ1-1, with 8 bases lining up with TRBD1. The CDR3 length is 13 residues. From germline, CDR1 is MNHEY and CDR2 SVGAGI. V dropped 4 bases and J dropped 4; count of bases not matched to a gene: 2. The CDR3 spells CASSWGQATEAFF. As DNA, the CDR3 is TGTGCCAGCAGTTGGGGACAGGCCACTGAAGCTTTCTTT.

This clone was counted once. This chain links TRBV5-1 with TRBJ2-1, with D uncertain. The V gene's germline CDR1 is SGHRS and CDR2 YFSETQ. The CDR3 is 13 amino acids. V was shortened by 0 bases and J by 6 bases, with 7 bases between the two germline ends. CDR3 residues: CASSLDLSNEQFF. In DNA form, the CDR3 reads TGCGCCAGCAGCTTGGATCTTAGCAATGAGCAGTTCTTC.

The rearrangement links TRBV5-1 to TRBJ1-2; tentative D call: TRBD1 (6 bases). CDR1 and CDR2 (germline): SGHRS, YFSETQ. This CDR3 comprises 17 residues. The V gene lost 0 bases and the J gene lost 0 bases, with 15 bases spanning the gap. CDR3 sequence reads: CASSLDLGTLANYGYTF. The CDR3 nucleotides read TGCGCCAGCAGCTTGGATTTAGGGACACTAGCTAACTATGGCTACACCTTC.

The chain links TRBV30 to TRBJ1-2; the D is unclear. V shed 4 bases and J shed 7 bases, with 16 bases lying between them. The germline V gene encodes CDR1 GTSNPN and CDR2 SVGIG (reference sequence). The CDR3 consists of 13 residues. CDR3 amino acids: CAWTLWHAGGYTF. The CDR3 nucleotides are TGTGCCTGGACCCTCTGGCACGCAGGTGGCTACACCTTC.

J is TRBJ1-1 and V is TRBV19; D not certain. The V end was cut by 5 bases, the J end by 0 bases, with 7 bases between. From germline, CDR1 is LNHDA and CDR2 SQIVND (reference sequence). This CDR3 region has 13 residues. CDR3 sequence: CASSADMNTEAFF. In DNA, the CDR3 is TGTGCCAGTAGTGCAGATATGAACACTGAAGCTTTCTTT.

This rearrangement joins TRBV27 to TRBJ2-1; D might be TRBD2 (7 bases). CDR3 length equals 14 residues. The germline gives CDR1 MNHEY, CDR2 SMNVEV (reference sequence). V was pared by 8 bases and J by 5 bases, with 16 bases between. CDR3 sequence: CASGHRDYHNEQFF. The CDR3 bases are TGTGCCAGCGGCCACAGGGACTACCACAATGAGCAGTTCTTC.

The chain joins TRBV9 to TRBJ2-1; 7 bases are shared with TRBD2. CDR1 is SGDLS and CDR2 is YYNGEE in the germline V gene. The length of the CDR3 is 15 residues. V gave up 3 bases and J gave up 6 bases; unmatched junction bases: 9. DNA for the CDR3: TGTGCCAGCAGCGAAGACTCGGGGAGGGGCAATGAGCAGTTCTTC. Translation gives CASSEDSGRGNEQFF.

There are a few counts of this clone. The gene calls are TRBV27 and TRBJ2-3; 8 bases match TRBD1. This CDR3 has 14 amino acids. V gave up 8 bases and J gave up 2 bases; unmatched junction bases: 6. CDR1 is MNHEY, CDR2 SMNVEV, per germline (reference sequence). CDR3 sequence reads: CASAGTGSTDTQYF. In nucleotides, the CDR3 is TGTGCCAGCGCCGGGACAGGTTCCACAGATACGCAGTATTTT.

This clone has only one observation. The chain is built from TRBV5-4 and TRBJ2-1, with TRBD1 as a possible D gene (7 bases). V was pared by 0 bases and J by 9 bases, with 22 bases between. Germline V gives CDR1 SGHNT, CDR2 YYREEE (reference sequence). The CDR3 length is 17 residues. The CDR3: CASSLVVTSAGGGEQFF. CDR3 in DNA: TGTGCCAGCAGCTTGGTCGTTACTTCCGCAGGGGGAGGTGAGCAGTTCTTC.

The V and J genes are TRBV4-3 and TRBJ2-1, with 11 positions matching TRBD1. Trimming cost V 4 bases and J 9 bases; bases outside gene matches: 14. Per the germline V gene, CDR1 is LGHNA and CDR2 is YSLEER. The CDR3 covers 17 residues. CDR3 coding DNA: TGCGCCAGCAGCCCCCTCCCCAAAGGACAGGGGGCCGGTGAGCAGTTCTTC. Its translation is CASSPLPKGQGAGEQFF.

By its share, this clone is medium-sized. The V call is TRBV19, the J call TRBJ1-1; TRBD1 matches at 10 bases. After removal of 5 bases from V and 4 bases from J, the junction contained 10 bases not matched to a gene. The CDR3 has 16 residues. Per germline, CDR1 LNHDA and CDR2 SQIVND (reference sequence). The CDR3 sequence is CASSAATGGWGTEAFF. The CDR3 DNA follows: TGTGCCAGTAGTGCAGCGACAGGGGGCTGGGGCACTGAAGCTTTCTTT.

A remark on this clone: Within the sample, other DNA sequences also encode this same CDR3. The rearrangement joins TRBV27 to TRBJ2-1; 7 positions agree with TRBD2. Germline trimming cut 0 bases from V and 6 bases from J; bases unmatched to any gene: 5. Germline loops: CDR1 MNHEY, CDR2 SMNVEV (reference sequence). The CDR3 loop spans 15 amino acids. The CDR3 nucleotides read TGTGCCAGCAGTTTATCCCCAACTAGCGTCAATGAGCAGTTCTTC. It yields the protein CASSLSPTSVNEQFF.

The table lists this clone with a count of one. The chain joins TRBV4-3 to TRBJ2-2; possible D gene TRBD2, 6 bases. The CDR3 length is 17 residues. CDR1 and CDR2 from the germline V gene are LGHNA and YSLEER. Trimming removed 5 bases from V and 2 bases from J, with 18 bases in between. CDR3 region: CASSASSREHNTGELFF. In DNA, the CDR3 is TGCGCCAGCAGCGCCTCGTCACGGGAGCATAACACCGGGGAGCTGTTTTTT.

The chain uses TRBV7-4 and TRBJ2-7; possibly TRBD1 for D (6 bases). The V gene lost 7 bases and the J gene lost 5 bases, with 24 bases spanning the gap. Germline V gene lookup returns CDR1 SGHVT and CDR2 SQSDAQ. The CDR3 is made up of 16 amino acids. The DNA for the CDR3 is TGTGCCAGCAACTCCCCGCAGGGCAGGGGTACCCACGAGCAGTACTTC. This encodes CASNSPQGRGTHEQYF.